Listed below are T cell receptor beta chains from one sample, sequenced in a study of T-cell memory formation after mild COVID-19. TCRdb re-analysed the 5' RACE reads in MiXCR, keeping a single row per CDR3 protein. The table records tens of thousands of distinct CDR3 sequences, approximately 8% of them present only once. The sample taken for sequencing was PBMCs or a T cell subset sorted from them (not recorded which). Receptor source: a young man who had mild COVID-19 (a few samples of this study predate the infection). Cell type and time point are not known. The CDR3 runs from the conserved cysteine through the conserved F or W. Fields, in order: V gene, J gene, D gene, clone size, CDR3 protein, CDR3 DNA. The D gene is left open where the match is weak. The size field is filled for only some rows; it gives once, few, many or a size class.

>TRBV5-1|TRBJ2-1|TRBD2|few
CASSLGLPGLAGSEQFF
TGCGCCAGCAGCTTGGGCCTACCGGGACTAGCGGGGAGTGAGCAGTTCTTC
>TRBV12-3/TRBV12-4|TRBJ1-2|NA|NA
CASSLPANYGYTF
TGTGCCAGCAGTTTGCCAGCTAACTATGGCTACACCTTC
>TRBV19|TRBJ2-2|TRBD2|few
CAVGGGNTGELFF
TGTGCCGTCGGGGGGGGAAACACCGGGGAGCTGTTTTTT
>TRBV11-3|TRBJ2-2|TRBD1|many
CASSHPGQGNTGELFF
TGTGCCAGCAGTCACCCGGGACAGGGGAACACCGGGGAGCTGTTTTTT
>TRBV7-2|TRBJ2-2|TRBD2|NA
CASSFSGGHTGELFF
TGTGCCAGCAGCTTTTCGGGGGGGCACACCGGGGAGCTGTTTTTT
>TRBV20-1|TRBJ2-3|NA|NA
CSAREVRRTDTQYF
TGCAGTGCTAGAGAAGTGCGGCGCACAGATACGCAGTATTTT
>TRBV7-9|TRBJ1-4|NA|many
CASSLAHPFATNEKLFF
TGTGCCAGCAGCTTAGCGCACCCTTTTGCAACTAATGAAAAACTGTTTTTT
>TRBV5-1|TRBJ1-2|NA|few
CASSLVADPTYGYTF
TGCGCCAGCAGCTTGGTAGCAGATCCGACCTATGGCTACACCTTC
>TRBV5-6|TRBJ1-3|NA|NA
CASSLKVRSGNTIYF
TGTGCCAGCAGCTTGAAAGTCCGCTCTGGAAACACCATATATTTT
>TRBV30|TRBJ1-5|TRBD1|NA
CAWEGGSGQPQHF
TGTGCCTGGGAAGGGGGCTCGGGGCAGCCCCAGCATTTT